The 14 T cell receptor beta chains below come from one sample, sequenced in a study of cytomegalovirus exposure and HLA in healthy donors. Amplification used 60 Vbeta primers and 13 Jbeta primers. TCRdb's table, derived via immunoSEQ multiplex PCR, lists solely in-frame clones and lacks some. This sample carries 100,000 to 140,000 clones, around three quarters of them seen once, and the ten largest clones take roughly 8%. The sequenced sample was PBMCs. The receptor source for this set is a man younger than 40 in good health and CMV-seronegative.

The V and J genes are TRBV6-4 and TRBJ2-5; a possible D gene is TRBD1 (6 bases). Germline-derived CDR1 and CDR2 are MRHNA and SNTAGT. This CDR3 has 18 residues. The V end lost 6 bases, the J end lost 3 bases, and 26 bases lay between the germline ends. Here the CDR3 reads CASRSLTMLQGREETQYF. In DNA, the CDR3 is TGTGCCAGCAGATCCCTCACAATGTTACAGGGTAGGGAAGAGACCCAGTACTTC.

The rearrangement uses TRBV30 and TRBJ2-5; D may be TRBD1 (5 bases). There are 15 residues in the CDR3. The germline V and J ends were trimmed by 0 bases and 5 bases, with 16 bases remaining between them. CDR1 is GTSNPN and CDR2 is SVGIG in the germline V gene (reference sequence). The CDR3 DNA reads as TGTGCCTGGAGTGTACAAGGGGCCCCTCGGGAGACCCAGTACTTC. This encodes CAWSVQGAPRETQYF.

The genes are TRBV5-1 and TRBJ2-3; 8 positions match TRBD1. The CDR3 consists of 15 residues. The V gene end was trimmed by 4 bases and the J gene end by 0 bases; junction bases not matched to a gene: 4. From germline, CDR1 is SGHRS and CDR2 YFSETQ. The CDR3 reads CASSQGAQSTDTQYF. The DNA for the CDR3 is TGCGCCAGCAGCCAGGGGGCTCAAAGCACAGATACGCAGTATTTT.

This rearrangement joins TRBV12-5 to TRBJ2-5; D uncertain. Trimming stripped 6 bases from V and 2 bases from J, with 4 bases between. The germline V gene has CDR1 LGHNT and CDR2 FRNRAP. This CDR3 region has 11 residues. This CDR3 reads CASGPQETQYF. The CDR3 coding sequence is TGTGCTAGTGGCCCTCAAGAGACCCAGTACTTC.

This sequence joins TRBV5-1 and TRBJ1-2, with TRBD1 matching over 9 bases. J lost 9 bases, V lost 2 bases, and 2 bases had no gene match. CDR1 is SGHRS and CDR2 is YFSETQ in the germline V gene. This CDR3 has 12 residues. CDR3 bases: TGCGCCAGCAGCTTAGGACAGGGGAGCTACACCTTC. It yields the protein CASSLGQGSYTF. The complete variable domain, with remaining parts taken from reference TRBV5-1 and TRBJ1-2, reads KAGVTQTPRYLIKTRGQQVTLSCSPISGHRSVSWYQQTPGQGLQFLFEYFSETQRNKGNFPGRFSGRQFSNSRSEMNVSTLELGDSALYLCASSLGQGSYTFGSGTRLTVV.

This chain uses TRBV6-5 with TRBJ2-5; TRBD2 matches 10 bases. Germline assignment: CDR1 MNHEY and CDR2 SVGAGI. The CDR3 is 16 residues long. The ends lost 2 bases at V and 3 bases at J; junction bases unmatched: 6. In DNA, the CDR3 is TGTGCCAGCAGTTACGGGGGACTAGCGACGGAAGAGACCCAGTACTTC. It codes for CASSYGGLATEETQYF.

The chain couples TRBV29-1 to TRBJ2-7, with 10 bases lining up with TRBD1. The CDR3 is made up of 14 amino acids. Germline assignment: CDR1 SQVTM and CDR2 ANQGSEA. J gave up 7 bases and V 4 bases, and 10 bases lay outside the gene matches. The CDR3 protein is CSVVSGQGGWEQYF. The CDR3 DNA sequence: TGCAGCGTTGTATCAGGACAGGGGGGCTGGGAGCAGTACTTC.

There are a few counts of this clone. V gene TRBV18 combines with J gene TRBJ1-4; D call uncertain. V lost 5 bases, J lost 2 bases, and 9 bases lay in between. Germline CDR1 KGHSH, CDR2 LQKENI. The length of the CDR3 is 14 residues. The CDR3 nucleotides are TGTGCCAGCTCAGAGGGCGGCACTAATGAAAAACTGTTTTTT. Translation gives CASSEGGTNEKLFF.

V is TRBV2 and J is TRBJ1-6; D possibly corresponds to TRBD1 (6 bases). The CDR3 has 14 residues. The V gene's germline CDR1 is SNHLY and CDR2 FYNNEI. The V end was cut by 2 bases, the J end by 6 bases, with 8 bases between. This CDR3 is CASSEQGLNSPLHF. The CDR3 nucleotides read TGTGCCAGCAGTGAACAGGGGCTTAATTCACCCCTCCACTTT.

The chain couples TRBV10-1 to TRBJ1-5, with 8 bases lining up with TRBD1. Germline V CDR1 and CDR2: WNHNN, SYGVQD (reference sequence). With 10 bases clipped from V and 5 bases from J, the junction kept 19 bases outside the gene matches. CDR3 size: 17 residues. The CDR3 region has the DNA TGCGCCACCTACAGGGGGACGGCAGTCGCCGCCCATCAGCCCCAGCATTTT. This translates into CATYRGTAVAAHQPQHF.

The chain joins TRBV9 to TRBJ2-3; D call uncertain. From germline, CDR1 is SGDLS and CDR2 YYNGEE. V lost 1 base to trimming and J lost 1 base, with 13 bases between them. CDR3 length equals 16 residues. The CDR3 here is CASSVSGPSGTDTQYF. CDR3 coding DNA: TGTGCCAGCAGCGTATCAGGCCCCTCGGGCACAGATACGCAGTATTTT.

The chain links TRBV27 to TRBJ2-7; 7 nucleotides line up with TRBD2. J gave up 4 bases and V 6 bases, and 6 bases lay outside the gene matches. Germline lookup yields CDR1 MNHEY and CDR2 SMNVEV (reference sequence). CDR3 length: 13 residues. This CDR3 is CASRGTNEYEQYF. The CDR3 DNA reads TGTGCCAGCAGGGGGACTAACGAATACGAGCAGTACTTC.

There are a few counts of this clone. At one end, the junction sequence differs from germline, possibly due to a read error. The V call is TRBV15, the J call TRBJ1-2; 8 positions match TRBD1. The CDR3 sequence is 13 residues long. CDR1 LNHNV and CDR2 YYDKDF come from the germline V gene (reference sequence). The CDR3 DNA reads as TGTGCCACCAGCACCCAGGACAGGGTTACAGTCTCCTTC. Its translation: CATSTQDRVTVSF.

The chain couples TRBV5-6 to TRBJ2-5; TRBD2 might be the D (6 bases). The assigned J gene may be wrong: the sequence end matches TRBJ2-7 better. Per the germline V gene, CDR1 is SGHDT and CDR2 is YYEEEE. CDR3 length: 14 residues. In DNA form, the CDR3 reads TGTGCCAGCAGCTTGGGCCTAGCGTCCAACGAGCAGTACTTC. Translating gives CASSLGLASNEQYF.